The sequence of this T cell receptor (beta chain) was determined in a study of T cell changes during pregnancy in multiple sclerosis. Clones were read by immunoSEQ multiplex PCR, and TCRdb kept only the in-frame ones, dropping some. The data contain approximately 50,000 clones, 85% to 95% of them singletons. Germline CDR1 reads MDHEN; CDR2 reads SYDVKM. The V end was cut by 6 bases, the J end by 2 bases, with 20 bases between. This CDR3 spans 17 amino acids. The specimen comprised CD4+ T cells from peripheral blood mononuclear cells, sampled in the third trimester of pregnancy. The V and J genes are TRBV28 and TRBJ1-3, with D unresolved. This sequence was found in a female donor with multiple sclerosis, enrolled in a pregnancy study. CDR3 nucleotides: TGTGCCAGCAGCCAACCCCTGACTCCGGTAGCTGGAAACACCATATATTTT. Amino acid sequence: CASSQPLTPVAGNTIYF.